The 32 T cell receptor beta chains below all came from one sample that was sequenced in a study of T cells in Graves' hyperthyroidism and ophthalmopathy. There were TCR beta CDR3 regions amplified from RNA transcripts. Using the HTBI primer set, a first-round RT-PCR was run on the TCR CDR3. Each CDR3 protein gets one entry after TCRdb re-called the multiplex PCR reads with MiXCR. The sample holds nearly 600,000 distinct CDR3 sequences, more than 11% seen once. What was sequenced was blood. These receptors all come from a woman aged 30 to 39 with Graves' hyperthyroidism that later progressed to Graves' ophthalmopathy.

This clonotype was counted a few times. V and J are TRBV29-1 and TRBJ2-1; no definite D call. The V end lost 7 bases, the J end lost 6 bases, and 7 bases lay between the germline ends. Germline V CDR1 and CDR2: SQVTM, ANQGSEA. The CDR3 is 10 residues long. DNA of the CDR3: TGCAGCGCCCTCATCAATGAGCAGTTCTTC. This codes for CSALINEQFF.

There are many counts of this clonotype. The chain links TRBV19 to TRBJ1-1; D perhaps matches TRBD1 (6 bases). CDR3 length: 15 amino acids. Per the germline V gene, CDR1 is LNHDA and CDR2 is SQIVND (reference sequence). With 1 base removed from V and 5 bases from J, the gap between germline ends came to 14 bases. DNA for the CDR3: TGTGCCAGTAGTATAGGACAGGCGCAGGGGACTGAAGCTTTCTTT. This encodes CASSIGQAQGTEAFF.

Many counts were recorded for this clonotype. This chain's CDR3 is CAWSIGAGRGYTF. In DNA, the CDR3 is TGTGCCTGGAGTATCGGGGCAGGTCGTGGCTACACCTTC. The J gene is TRBJ1-2, the V gene TRBV30; TRBD1 is a possible D gene (5 bases). Trimming removed 2 bases at V and 7 bases at J, with 14 bases between. The CDR3 runs to 13 residues. Per the germline V gene, CDR1 is GTSNPN and CDR2 is SVGIG (reference sequence).

The rearrangement joins TRBV28 to TRBJ1-2; D possibly corresponds to TRBD1 (5 bases). Deletions cut 1 base from V and 4 bases from J, with 10 bases between. CDR3 length equals 14 residues. Germline V CDR1 and CDR2: MDHEN, SYDVKM. CDR3 in amino acids: CASSLLGEPYGYTF. As DNA, the CDR3 is TGTGCCAGCAGTTTATTAGGGGAGCCCTATGGCTACACCTTC.

The sample holds many counts of this clonotype. The J gene is TRBJ2-2, the V gene TRBV15; TRBD2 matches at 12 bases. CDR1 and CDR2 from the germline V gene are LNHNV and YYDKDF (reference sequence). The CDR3 runs 18 residues. V dropped 0 bases and J dropped 7; count of bases not matched to a gene: 9. The CDR3 protein is CATSRDASGRARFGELFF. DNA of the CDR3: TGTGCCACCAGCAGAGATGCTAGCGGGAGGGCCCGGTTCGGGGAGCTGTTTTTT. Together with reference TRBV15 and TRBJ2-2, the CDR3 gives the full variable domain: DAMVIQNPRYQVTQFGKPVTLSCSQTLNHNVMYWYQQKSSQAPKLLFHYYDKDFNNEADTPDNFQSRRPNTSFCFLDIRSPGLGDTAMYLCATSRDASGRARFGELFFGEGSRLTVL.

There are many counts of this clonotype. The CDR3 DNA reads TGTGCCAGCAGTTTAAGGCGGACTCCCTACGAGCAGTACTTC. Residues: CASSLRRTPYEQYF. V is TRBV12-3 or TRBV12-4 and J is TRBJ2-7; the D gene is possibly TRBD2 (5 bases). CDR3 size: 14 residues. The V gene lost 2 bases and the J gene lost 2 bases, with 10 bases spanning the gap.

This clonotype was seen a handful of times. This could be a read error, since a much larger clone is one nucleotide away. The CDR3 region is CASRRILGHTMDSAIYF. In nucleotides, the CDR3 is TGTGCCAGCCGGCGGATATTGGGACATACTATGGATTCCGCCATATATTTT. J is TRBJ1-3 and V is TRBV12-3 or TRBV12-4; the D gene is possibly TRBD1 (6 bases). This CDR3 comprises 17 residues. Between the trimmed V and J ends, which lost 8 bases and 11 bases, there was a span of 31 bases.

This clonotype was recorded at least ten times. This chain uses TRBV11-2 with TRBJ1-1; 7 bases map to TRBD1. CDR3 length: 14 amino acids. The ends lost 5 bases at V and 1 base at J; junction bases unmatched: 4. Germline V lookup: CDR1 SGHAT, CDR2 FQNNGV. In nucleotides, the CDR3 is TGTGCCAGCAGCCCTGCAGGGGGGAACACTGAAGCTTTCTTT. It yields the protein CASSPAGGNTEAFF.

This clonotype was observed at least ten times. J is TRBJ1-2 and V is TRBV11-3; unclear D gene. The CDR3 has 14 amino acids. V was trimmed by 6 bases and J by 8 bases, leaving 19 bases between them. Germline CDR1 and CDR2: SGHNT and YENEEA. CDR3 DNA: TGTGCCAGCAGTCTAGCGGACCAGAGGACGGGCTACACCTTC. Its translation: CASSLADQRTGYTF.

This clonotype was seen repeatedly, ten times or more. The chain recombines TRBV5-1 with TRBJ1-2; no clear D gene. Germline V lookup: CDR1 SGHRS, CDR2 YFSETQ. This CDR3 region has 15 residues. Trimming took off 0 bases at V and 5 bases at J, with 14 bases between the two ends. DNA for the CDR3: TGCGCCAGCAGCTTGGGCGGCACCGGAGCTTATGGCTACACCTTC. Translated: CASSLGGTGAYGYTF. Full variable domain (rest looked up from reference TRBV5-1 and TRBJ1-2): KAGVTQTPRYLIKTRGQQVTLSCSPISGHRSVSWYQQTPGQGLQFLFEYFSETQRNKGNFPGRFSGRQFSNSRSEMNVSTLELGDSALYLCASSLGGTGAYGYTFGSGTRLTVV.

A remark on this clonotype: This CDR3 fails to terminate in the conserved phenylalanine or tryptophan, so it likely reflects a read error. The chain employs TRBV7-2 and TRBJ2-7; D is uncertain. The CDR3 is made up of 14 amino acids. The V end lost 5 bases, the J end lost 4 bases, and 15 bases lay between the germline ends. Germline V CDR1 and CDR2: SGHTA, FQGNSA. The CDR3 coding sequence is TGTGCCAGCAGCGGCTCAGAAAGGAAGTACGAGCAGTACCTC. This sequence encodes CASSGSERKYEQYL.

The rearrangement links TRBV19 to TRBJ2-5; 8 bases are shared with TRBD1. Germline assignment: CDR1 LNHDA and CDR2 SQIVND (reference sequence). V trimming: 7 bases; J trimming: 3 bases; junction bases outside the gene matches: 10. This CDR3 has 15 residues. The CDR3 region is CASIPTGGPKETQYF. CDR3 nucleotide sequence: TGTGCCAGTATTCCAACAGGGGGACCAAAAGAGACCCAGTACTTC.

Points on this clonotype: This may be a read error: a much more frequent sequence differs by one nucleotide. The rearrangement joins TRBV11-2 to TRBJ2-1; 11 nucleotides agree with TRBD2. Germline V gene data show CDR1 as SGHAT and CDR2 as FQNNGV. The CDR3 length is 15 residues. The CDR3: CASSQDSGRANEQFF. Here the CDR3 DNA reads TGCGCCAGCAGCCAAGATAGCGGGAGGGCCAATGAGCAGTTCTTC.

The chain recombines TRBV5-1 with TRBJ1-4, with D hard to call. From germline, CDR1 is SGHRS and CDR2 YFSETQ. The CDR3 spans 16 residues. V was shortened by 4 bases and J by 1 base, with 14 bases between the two germline ends. The CDR3 sequence is CASSPDPSITNEKLFF. The CDR3 nucleotides read TGCGCCAGCAGCCCGGACCCATCCATAACTAATGAAAAACTGTTTTTT.

At least ten counts were recorded for this clonotype. This chain uses TRBV28 with TRBJ1-2; D perhaps matches TRBD1 (6 bases). The CDR3 has 16 residues. V lost 5 bases, J lost 0 bases, and 16 bases lay in between. CDR1 MDHEN and CDR2 SYDVKM come from the germline V gene. The CDR3 region has the DNA TGTGCCAGCAGTCCTCTAAGTCGGGGGCCTAACTATGGCTACACCTTC. Encoded protein: CASSPLSRGPNYGYTF.

This clonotype appeared many times. V is TRBV2 and J is TRBJ1-5; 9 bases match TRBD1. Germline V gene lookup returns CDR1 SNHLY and CDR2 FYNNEI. Losses at the gene ends were 6 bases for V and 0 bases for J; bases not matched to a gene: 3. The CDR3 is 15 amino acids. The CDR3 sequence is CASRATGGSNQPQHF. For the CDR3, the DNA is TGTGCCAGCAGGGCGACAGGGGGTAGCAATCAGCCCCAGCATTTT.

This clonotype showed up just a few times. The chain carries TRBV18 and TRBJ2-7; D call uncertain. The V and J ends lost 6 bases and 0 bases respectively, with 12 bases between them. The CDR3 is made up of 14 amino acids. CDR1 is KGHSH and CDR2 is LQKENI in the germline V gene. CDR3: CASSQKTHSYEQYF. In DNA, the CDR3 is TGTGCCAGCTCCCAAAAGACACACTCCTACGAGCAGTACTTC.

This rearrangement joins TRBV15 to TRBJ2-7; 7 bases match TRBD2. This CDR3 is built from 12 residues. Per the germline V gene, CDR1 is LNHNV and CDR2 is YYDKDF (reference sequence). J was trimmed by 3 bases and V by 5 bases; bases with no gene match: 1. CDR3 region: CATSPSGYEQYF. Written as DNA, the CDR3 is TGTGCCACCAGCCCTAGCGGCTACGAGCAGTACTTC.

This chain links TRBV19 with TRBJ2-1; D ambiguous. There are 13 residues in the CDR3. Between the trimmed V and J ends, which lost 3 bases and 4 bases, there was a span of 7 bases. Germline CDR1 is LNHDA and CDR2 is SQIVND (reference sequence). The CDR3 region has the DNA TGTGCCAGTAGTATTTCCGGATACAATGAGCAGTTCTTC. It translates to CASSISGYNEQFF. Variable domain in full (rest from reference TRBV19 and TRBJ2-1): DGGITQSPKYLFRKEGQNVTLSCEQNLNHDAMYWYRQDPGQGLRLIYYSQIVNDFQKGDIAEGYSVSREKKESFPLTVTSAQKNPTAFYLCASSISGYNEQFFGPGTRLTVL.

This clonotype was seen more than once but under ten times. The gene calls are TRBV7-9 and TRBJ1-1, with 8 bases aligning to TRBD1. This CDR3 has 14 amino acids. V was pared by 5 bases and J by 4 bases, with 6 bases of the junction left unmatched. Germline assignment: CDR1 SEHNR and CDR2 FQNEAQ (reference sequence). This chain's CDR3 is CASSEDRVSTEAFF. Here the CDR3 DNA reads TGTGCCAGCAGCGAGGACAGGGTTTCCACTGAAGCTTTCTTT.

This clonotype has ten or more counts. The chain carries TRBV12-3 or TRBV12-4 and TRBJ2-5; 7 nucleotides match TRBD1. The J segment lost 0 bases and the V segment lost 3 bases, leaving 1 base of the junction unmatched. The CDR3 totals 14 residues. The DNA of the CDR3 is TGTGCCAGCAGTTTTACAGGGGACCAAGAGACCCAGTACTTC. Its translation is CASSFTGDQETQYF.

This clonotype was counted ten times or more. This chain uses TRBV28 with TRBJ1-1, with a possible D match to TRBD1 (5 bases). Germline lookup yields CDR1 MDHEN and CDR2 SYDVKM. The CDR3 length is 12 residues. V lost 6 bases and J 11 bases, leaving 16 bases between the germline ends. The CDR3 DNA reads TGTGCCAGCAGCCTAGACGGGGGTTATGCTTTCTTT. This sequence encodes CASSLDGGYAFF.

Many counts were recorded for this clonotype. The chain combines TRBV27 with TRBJ2-4; unclear D gene. Germline V gene sequence: CDR1 MNHEY, CDR2 SMNVEV (reference sequence). This CDR3 is built from 13 residues. Between the trimmed V and J ends, which lost 0 bases and 8 bases, there was a span of 8 bases. DNA of the CDR3: TGTGCCAGCAGTTTATCGGGTCGACACATTCAGTACTTC. It specifies CASSLSGRHIQYF.

J is TRBJ2-7 and V is TRBV19, with TRBD1 matching 7 bases. CDR1 and CDR2 (germline): LNHDA, SQIVND (reference sequence). The CDR3 contains 11 residues. The V gene end was trimmed by 5 bases and the J gene end by 8 bases; junction bases not matched to a gene: 3. The CDR3 DNA reads TGTGCCAGTAGTGTACAGGGGAAGCAGTACTTC. The encoded protein is CASSVQGKQYF.

This clonotype was detected many times. V is TRBV24-1 and J is TRBJ2-4; D tentatively reads TRBD1 or TRBD2 (5 bases each). With 3 bases removed from V and 0 bases from J, the gap between germline ends came to 8 bases. This CDR3 is 15 amino acids long. Per germline, CDR1 KGHDR and CDR2 SFDVKD. In DNA form, the CDR3 reads TGTGCCACCAGTGATGGGGGAGTAGCCAAAAACATTCAGTACTTC. Its translation is CATSDGGVAKNIQYF.

This clonotype was seen at least ten times. The chain combines TRBV2 with TRBJ2-5; no definite D call. The CDR3 runs 16 residues. Trimming removed 4 bases at V and 3 bases at J, with 18 bases between. The germline gives CDR1 SNHLY, CDR2 FYNNEI. CDR3 loop: CASSGSAAPNEETQYF. CDR3 sequence (DNA): TGTGCCAGCAGTGGCTCTGCAGCGCCGAACGAAGAGACCCAGTACTTC. Full variable domain (rest looked up from reference TRBV2 and TRBJ2-5): EPEVTQTPSHQVTQMGQEVILRCVPISNHLYFYWYRQILGQKVEFLVSFYNNEISEKSEIFDDQFSVERPDGSNFTLKIRSTKLEDSAMYFCASSGSAAPNEETQYFGPGTRLLVL.

As for this clonotype: A much larger clone is a single base away; this may be a read error. This chain uses TRBV20-1 with TRBJ1-1; D call uncertain. The CDR3 extends over 11 amino acids. V was clipped by 3 bases and J by 10 bases, with 12 bases between them. Germline CDR1 DFQATT, CDR2 SNEGSKA (reference sequence). DNA of the CDR3: TGCAGTGCTAGGACATGGGTTACAGCTTTCTTT. This sequence encodes CSARTWVTAFF.

This clonotype was counted at least ten times. The genes are TRBV18 and TRBJ2-5; TRBD1 is a possible D gene (6 bases). This CDR3 region has 14 residues. The germline V gene has CDR1 KGHSH and CDR2 LQKENI. Trimming removed 4 bases at V and 0 bases at J, with 9 bases between. DNA for the CDR3: TGTGCCAGCTCACGACAGGACTACCAAGAGACCCAGTACTTC. Its protein product is CASSRQDYQETQYF.

In its sample, this clonotype was seen many times. CDR3 protein: CSADLLQGVYTEAFF. CDR3 sequence (DNA): TGCAGCGCCGACCTCCTGCAGGGGGTATATACTGAAGCTTTCTTT. The chain uses TRBV29-1 and TRBJ1-1, with 7 nucleotides matching TRBD1. Germline CDR1 reads SQVTM; CDR2 reads ANQGSEA. The CDR3 is 15 residues long. V gave up 7 bases and J gave up 5 bases; unmatched junction bases: 16.

The CDR3 protein is CASSLALAGREQFF. DNA of the CDR3: TGTGCCAGCAGCTTGGCACTAGCGGGAAGGGAGCAGTTCTTC. The V call is TRBV5-6, the J call TRBJ2-1, with TRBD2 identical over 10 bases. CDR3 size: 14 residues. From germline, CDR1 is SGHDT and CDR2 YYEEEE. V lost 0 bases and J lost 10; bases outside the gene matches: 4.

This clonotype came up a few times. The V and J genes are TRBV7-3 and TRBJ2-4, with 7 bases matching TRBD2. Germline CDR1 reads SGHTA; CDR2 reads FQGTGA. This CDR3 is 15 amino acids long. J lost 7 bases, V lost 1 base, and 7 bases had no gene match. CDR3 bases: TGTGCCAGCAGCTTAATGGGCAGGGAGGGGAACATTCAGTACTTC. Amino acid sequence: CASSLMGREGNIQYF.

The rearrangement uses TRBV4-2 and TRBJ2-7; the match to TRBD2 covers 8 bases. There are 15 residues in the CDR3. Germline CDR1 LGHNA, CDR2 YNFKEQ. Trimming took 5 bases from V and 0 from J; bases not matched to a gene: 6. The CDR3 is CASSYTSGYSYEQYF. The CDR3 bases are TGTGCCAGCAGCTATACTAGCGGTTACTCCTACGAGCAGTACTTC.